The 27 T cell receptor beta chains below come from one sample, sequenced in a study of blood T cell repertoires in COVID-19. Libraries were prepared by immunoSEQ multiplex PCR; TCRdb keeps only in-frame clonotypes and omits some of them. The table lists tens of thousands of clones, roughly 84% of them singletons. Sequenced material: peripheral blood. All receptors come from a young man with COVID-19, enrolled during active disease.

CDR3 sequence: CASSQGGGTEAFF. CDR3 nucleotide sequence: TGTGCCAGCAGCCAAGGAGGCGGCACTGAAGCTTTCTTT. The rearrangement uses TRBV3-1 (or the pseudogene TRBV3-2) and TRBJ1-1; D unresolved. This CDR3 is 13 amino acids long. Trimming cost V 1 base and J 4 bases, with 7 bases left between them. Germline V gene lookup returns CDR1 LGHDT and CDR2 YNNKEL (reference sequence).

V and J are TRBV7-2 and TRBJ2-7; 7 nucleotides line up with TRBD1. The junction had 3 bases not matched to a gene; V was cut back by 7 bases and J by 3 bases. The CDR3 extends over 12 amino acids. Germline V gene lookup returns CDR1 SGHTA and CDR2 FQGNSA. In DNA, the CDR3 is TGTGCCAGCACGACAGGGAGCTACGAGCAGTACTTC. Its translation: CASTTGSYEQYF. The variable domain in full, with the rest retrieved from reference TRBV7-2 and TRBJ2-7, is GAGVSQSPSNKVTEKGKDVELRCDPISGHTALYWYRQSLGQGLEFLIYFQGNSAPDKSGLPSDRFSAERTGGSVSTLTIQRTQQEDSAVYLCASTTGSYEQYFGPGTRLTVT.

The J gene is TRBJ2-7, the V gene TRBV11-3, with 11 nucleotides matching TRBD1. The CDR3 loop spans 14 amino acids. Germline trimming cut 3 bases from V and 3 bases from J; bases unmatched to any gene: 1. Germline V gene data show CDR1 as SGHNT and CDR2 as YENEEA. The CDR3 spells CASSLGQGGYEQYF. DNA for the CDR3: TGTGCCAGCAGCTTGGGACAGGGGGGCTACGAGCAGTACTTC.

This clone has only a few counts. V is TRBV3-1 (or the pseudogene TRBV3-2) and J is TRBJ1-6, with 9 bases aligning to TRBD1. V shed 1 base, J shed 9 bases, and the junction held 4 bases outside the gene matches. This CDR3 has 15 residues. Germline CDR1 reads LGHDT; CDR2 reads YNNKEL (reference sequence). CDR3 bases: TGTGCCAGCAGCCAAGGGGACAGGGCGTCTTCACCCCTCCACTTT. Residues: CASSQGDRASSPLHF.

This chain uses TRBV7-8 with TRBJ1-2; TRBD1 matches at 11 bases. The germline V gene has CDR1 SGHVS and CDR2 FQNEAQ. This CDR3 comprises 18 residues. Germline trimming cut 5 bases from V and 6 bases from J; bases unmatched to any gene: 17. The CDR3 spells CASSVGGQGALRLDGYTF. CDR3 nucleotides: TGTGCCAGCAGCGTGGGTGGACAGGGGGCCCTACGGCTTGATGGCTACACCTTC.

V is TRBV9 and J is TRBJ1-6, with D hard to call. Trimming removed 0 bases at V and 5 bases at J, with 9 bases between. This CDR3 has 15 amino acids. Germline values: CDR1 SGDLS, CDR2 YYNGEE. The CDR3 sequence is CASSVGGPNNSPLHF. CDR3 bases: TGTGCCAGCAGCGTAGGCGGGCCAAATAATTCACCCCTCCACTTT.

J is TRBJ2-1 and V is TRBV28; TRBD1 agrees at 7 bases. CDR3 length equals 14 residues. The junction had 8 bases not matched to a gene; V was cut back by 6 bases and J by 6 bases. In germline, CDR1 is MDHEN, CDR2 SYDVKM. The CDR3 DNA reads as TGTGCCAGCAGCCCGGGACAGATCTCCAATGAGCAGTTCTTC. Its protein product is CASSPGQISNEQFF.

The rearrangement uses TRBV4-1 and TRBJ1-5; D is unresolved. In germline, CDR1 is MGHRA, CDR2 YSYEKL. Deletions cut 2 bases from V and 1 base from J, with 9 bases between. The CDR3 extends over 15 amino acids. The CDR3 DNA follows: TGCGCCAGCAGCCAATACGGTATCAGCAATCAGCCCCAGCATTTT. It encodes CASSQYGISNQPQHF.

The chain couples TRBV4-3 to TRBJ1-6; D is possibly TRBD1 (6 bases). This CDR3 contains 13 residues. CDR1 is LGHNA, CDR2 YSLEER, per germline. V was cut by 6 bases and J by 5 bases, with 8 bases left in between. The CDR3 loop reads CASRGDNNSPLHF. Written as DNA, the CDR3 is TGCGCCAGCAGAGGGGACAATAATTCACCCCTCCACTTT.

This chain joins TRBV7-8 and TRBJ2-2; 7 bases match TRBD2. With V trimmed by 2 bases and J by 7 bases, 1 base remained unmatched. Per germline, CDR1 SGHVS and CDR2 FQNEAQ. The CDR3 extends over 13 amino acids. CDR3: CASSLREGGELFF. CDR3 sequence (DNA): TGTGCCAGCAGCTTAAGGGAGGGCGGGGAGCTGTTTTTT. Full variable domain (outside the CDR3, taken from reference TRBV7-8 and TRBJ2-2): GAGVSQSPRYKVAKRGQDVALRCDPISGHVSLFWYQQALGQGPEFLTYFQNEAQLDKSGLPSDRFFAERPEGSVSTLKIQRTQQEDSAVYLCASSLREGGELFFGEGSRLTVL.

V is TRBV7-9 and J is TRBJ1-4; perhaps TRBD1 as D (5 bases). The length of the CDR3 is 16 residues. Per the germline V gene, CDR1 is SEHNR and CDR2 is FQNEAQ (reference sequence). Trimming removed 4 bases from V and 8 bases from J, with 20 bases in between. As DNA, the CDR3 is TGTGCCAGCAGCTCCACCGAGGGGCCAGCGGGGGAAAAACTGTTTTTT. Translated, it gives CASSSTEGPAGEKLFF.

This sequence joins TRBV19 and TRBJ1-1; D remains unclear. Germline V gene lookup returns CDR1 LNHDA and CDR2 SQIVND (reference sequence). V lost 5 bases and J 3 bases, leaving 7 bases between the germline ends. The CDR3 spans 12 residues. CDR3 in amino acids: CASSLDYTEAFF. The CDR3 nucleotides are TGTGCCAGTAGTCTTGACTACACTGAAGCTTTCTTT.

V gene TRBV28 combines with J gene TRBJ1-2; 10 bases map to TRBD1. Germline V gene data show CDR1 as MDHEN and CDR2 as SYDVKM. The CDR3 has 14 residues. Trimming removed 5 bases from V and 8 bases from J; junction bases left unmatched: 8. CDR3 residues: CASSPGDRGWGYTF. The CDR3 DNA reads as TGTGCCAGCAGTCCCGGGGACAGGGGTTGGGGCTACACCTTC.

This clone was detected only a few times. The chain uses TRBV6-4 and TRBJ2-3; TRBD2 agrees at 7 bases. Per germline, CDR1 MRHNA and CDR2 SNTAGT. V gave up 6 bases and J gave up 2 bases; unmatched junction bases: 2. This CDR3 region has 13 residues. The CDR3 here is CASSREDTDTQYF. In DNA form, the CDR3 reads TGTGCCAGCAGCCGGGAGGACACAGATACGCAGTATTTT.

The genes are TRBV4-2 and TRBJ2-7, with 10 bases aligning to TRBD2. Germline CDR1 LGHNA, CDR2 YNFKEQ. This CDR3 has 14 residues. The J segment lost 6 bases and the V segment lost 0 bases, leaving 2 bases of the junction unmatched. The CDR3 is CASSQELAGSEQYF. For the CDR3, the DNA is TGTGCCAGCAGCCAAGAACTAGCGGGATCCGAGCAGTACTTC.

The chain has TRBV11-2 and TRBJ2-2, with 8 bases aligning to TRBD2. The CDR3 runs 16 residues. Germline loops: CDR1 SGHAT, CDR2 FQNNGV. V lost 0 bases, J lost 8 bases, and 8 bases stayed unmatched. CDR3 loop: CASSLDTGGRWGELFF. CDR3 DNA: TGTGCCAGCAGCTTAGATACGGGAGGGAGATGGGGGGAGCTGTTTTTT.

CDR3 in amino acids: CASSTGQGPYTDTQYF. The CDR3 region has the DNA TGTGCCAGTAGTACCGGACAGGGACCATACACAGATACGCAGTATTTT. The chain employs TRBV19 and TRBJ2-3, with 8 bases aligning to TRBD1. Germline values: CDR1 LNHDA, CDR2 SQIVND (reference sequence). The J segment lost 2 bases and the V segment lost 4 bases, leaving 8 bases of the junction unmatched. The CDR3 runs to 16 residues.

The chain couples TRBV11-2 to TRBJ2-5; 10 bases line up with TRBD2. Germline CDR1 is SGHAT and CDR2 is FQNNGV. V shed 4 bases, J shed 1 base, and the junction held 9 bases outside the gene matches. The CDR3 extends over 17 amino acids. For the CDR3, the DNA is TGTGCCAGCAGCTCGGACGGACTAGCGGATATCCAAGAGACCCAGTACTTC. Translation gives CASSSDGLADIQETQYF.

CDR3 amino acids: CASSGDRGISGNTIYF. The CDR3 DNA sequence: TGTGCCAGCAGTGGCGACAGGGGAATCTCTGGAAACACCATATATTTT. The V call is TRBV2, the J call TRBJ1-3; 8 bases map to TRBD1. CDR3 size: 16 residues. V lost 4 bases to trimming and J lost 0 bases; unmatched junction nucleotides: 5. Germline assignment: CDR1 SNHLY and CDR2 FYNNEI.

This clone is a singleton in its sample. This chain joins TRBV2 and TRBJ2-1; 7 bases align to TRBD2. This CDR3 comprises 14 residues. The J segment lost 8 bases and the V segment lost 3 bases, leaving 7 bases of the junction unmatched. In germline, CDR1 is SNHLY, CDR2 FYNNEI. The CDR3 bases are TGTGCCAGCAGTGAGGGGGAGGGCCTGGATGAGCAGTTCTTC. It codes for CASSEGEGLDEQFF.

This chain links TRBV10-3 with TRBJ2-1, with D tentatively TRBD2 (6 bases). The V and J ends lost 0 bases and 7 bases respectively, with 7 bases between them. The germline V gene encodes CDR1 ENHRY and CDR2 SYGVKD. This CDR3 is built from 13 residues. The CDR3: CAISESSGNEQFF. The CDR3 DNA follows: TGTGCCATCAGTGAGTCGAGCGGGAATGAGCAGTTCTTC.

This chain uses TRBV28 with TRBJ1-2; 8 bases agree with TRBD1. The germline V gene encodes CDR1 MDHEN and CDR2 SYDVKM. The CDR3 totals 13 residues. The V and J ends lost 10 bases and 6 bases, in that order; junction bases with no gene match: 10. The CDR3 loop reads CATHFEDRDGYTF. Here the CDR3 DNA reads TGTGCCACCCACTTTGAGGACAGGGATGGCTACACCTTC.

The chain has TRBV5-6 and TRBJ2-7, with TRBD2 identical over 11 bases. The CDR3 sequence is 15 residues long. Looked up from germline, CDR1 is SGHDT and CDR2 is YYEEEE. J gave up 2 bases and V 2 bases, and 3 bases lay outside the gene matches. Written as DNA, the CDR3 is TGTGCCAGCAGCTTCGGGACTAGCGGAGCCTACGAGCAGTACTTC. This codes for CASSFGTSGAYEQYF.

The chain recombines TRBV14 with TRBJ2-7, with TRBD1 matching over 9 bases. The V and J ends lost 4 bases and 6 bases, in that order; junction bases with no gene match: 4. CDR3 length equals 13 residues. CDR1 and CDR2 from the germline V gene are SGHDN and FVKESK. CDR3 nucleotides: TGTGCCAGCAGCCCGGGACAGGGAATCGAGCAGTACTTC. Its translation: CASSPGQGIEQYF.

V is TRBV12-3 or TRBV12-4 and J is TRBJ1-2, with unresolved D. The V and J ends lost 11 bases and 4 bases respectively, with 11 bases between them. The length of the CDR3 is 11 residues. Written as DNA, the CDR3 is TGTGCCGGCCCAGGTTCCTATGGCTACACCTTC. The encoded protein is CAGPGSYGYTF.

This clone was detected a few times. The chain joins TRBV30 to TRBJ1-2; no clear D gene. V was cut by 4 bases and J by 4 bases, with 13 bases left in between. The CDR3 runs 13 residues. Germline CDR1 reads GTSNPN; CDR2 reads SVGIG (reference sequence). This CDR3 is CAWTPRFSYGYTF. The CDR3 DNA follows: TGTGCCTGGACCCCCCGGTTCTCCTATGGCTACACCTTC.

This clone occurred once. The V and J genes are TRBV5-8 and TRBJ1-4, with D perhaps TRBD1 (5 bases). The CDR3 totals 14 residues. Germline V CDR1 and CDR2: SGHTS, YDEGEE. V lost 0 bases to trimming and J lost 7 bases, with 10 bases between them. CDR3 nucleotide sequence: TGTGCCAGCAGCTTGGAAGGGGCCGGTGAAAAACTGTTTTTT. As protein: CASSLEGAGEKLFF.